The text below deals with one T cell receptor beta chain. The specificity of this receptor is unknown. Qualities for individual bases were not recorded, and no much larger clone is one base off. A single peripheral blood draw of around 0.11 L on average was collected from each donor into heparinised tubes. Using a panel that included CD45RO, CCR7, CD25, CD127, CD95 and CD27, naive, central memory, regulatory and stem cell-like memory CD4+ T cells were sorted on a BD FACSAria II. All sorted populations exceeded 95% purity. PBMCs were isolated immediately by Lymphoprep density gradient centrifugation and stained directly without culture. So that batch effects would be minimized, each experiment stained and sorted samples in pairs, pairing one healthy donor with one patient. Inclusive of the bounding cysteine and phenylalanine, the CDR3 is 14 residues long. The DNA shown is the 42-base CDR3, in frame from base 1. CDR1 SGDLS and CDR2 YYNGEE were looked up in the germline V gene. Clipping removes 4 bases from V and 4 bases from J, with 6 as the unmatched junction base count.

All of the isolated RNA was reverse transcribed with the High Capacity cDNA Reverse Transcription Kit, so expressed TCRB transcripts were sequenced. Deep immunoSEQ sequencing was applied to naive, central memory and regulatory T cell samples, giving an average of about 3.8 million total reads per sample. After sorted cells were lysed in RLT buffer, RNA was extracted with DNase-treated RNeasy Micro or Mini kits, with the choice depending on cell number. To prevent cross-contamination, every cell subset was processed on its own, while patient and healthy donor samples were processed together. TCRB sequences were amplified from cDNA with the immunoSEQ multiplex PCR, producing 87-bp fragments spanning the CDR3 region. The amplicons were sequenced using the Illumina HiSeq platform. Concerning the study's data processing: PCR bias was corrected computationally using synthetic template baselines, and reads within Hamming distance 2 were collapsed, with unmergeable singletons discarded. By aligning reads against IMGT, V, D and J genes, CDR3 length, and insertions or deletions at six rearrangement sites were assigned. Clonotype counts were normalized to sorted cell number within each subset before computing true diversity and Gini coefficients with the tcR R package. The overlap coefficient, calculated on TCRB nucleotide sequences, was used to quantify repertoire sharing. Out-of-frame TCRB sequences from naive cells were analyzed to stand in for the pre-selection repertoire. Held by TCRdb, this immuneACCESS table contains in-frame sequences only and omits some clones. Under half of the omission traces to an unresolved V gene where checked; the cause of the rest is unknown. That table supplies the V and J calls and clone size; D and trimming were determined from the DNA. For this sample there are about 930,000 clones; about a sixth appear just once. Clones ranked in the top ten supply 0.023% of the sample.

This record comes from a study of beta chain features in type 1 diabetes (dated by TCRdb to the late 2010s). About the study as a whole: Patients and healthy donors did not differ in mean age, gender distribution, total cell number or subset yield. A total of roughly 99,000,000 sorted cells were examined across all samples, and the number of cells per subset was strongly correlated with RNA yield. In the study, TCRB repertoires of sorted circulating CD4+ T cell subsets from recently diagnosed type 1 diabetes patients were compared with those of matched healthy donors. Naive and central memory subsets were obtained from all 30 or so donors, but regulatory and stem cell-like memory subsets were isolated from only 8 patients and roughly eight healthy donors. Overall results and qualifications from the work: Shorter templates might have been favored by PCR, but patient and control samples were amplified and corrected together, so both groups would have been affected equally by any skew. Because cDNA was sequenced instead of genomic DNA, activated cells with high expression could be over-represented, although the groups did not differ in activation or CD3 levels. Only small numbers of individuals were included in the HLA sub-analyses, which left unresolved whether HLA type had any influence on TCRB rearrangement. A moderate but significant shortening of TCRB CDR3 length was observed in type 1 diabetes patients in all four CD4+ subsets. Naive, central memory and regulatory TCRB repertoires appeared more similar among patients than among healthy donors. At VDJ recombination sites, type 1 diabetes patients had fewer insertions and more deleted nucleotides, which implies abnormalities in thymic rearrangement.

The receptor comes from a woman younger than 35 in good health. This receptor chain uses TRBV9 and TRBJ2-5; 8 central nucleotides agree with TRBD2. The sequenced material came from naive CD4+ T cells from blood. This sample's cell subset or site label indicates: true naive CD4+ T cells. The CDR3 protein sequence reads: CASSTGAGAETQYF. At the DNA level, the sequence is TGTGCCAGCAGCACCGGAGCGGGAGCAGAGACCCAGTACTTC.